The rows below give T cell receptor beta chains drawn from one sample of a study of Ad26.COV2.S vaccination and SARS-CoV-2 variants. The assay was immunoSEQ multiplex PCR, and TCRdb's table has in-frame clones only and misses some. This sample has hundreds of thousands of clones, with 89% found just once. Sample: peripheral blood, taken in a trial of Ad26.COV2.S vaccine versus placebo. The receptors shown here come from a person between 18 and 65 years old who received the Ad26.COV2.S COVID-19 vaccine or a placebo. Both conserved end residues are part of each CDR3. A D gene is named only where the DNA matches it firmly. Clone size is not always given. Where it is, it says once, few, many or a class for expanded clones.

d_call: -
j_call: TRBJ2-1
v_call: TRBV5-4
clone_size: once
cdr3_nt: TGTGCCAGCAGCTTGGGGGACATCAGCTCCTACAATGAGCAGTTCTTC
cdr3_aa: CASSLGDISSYNEQFF

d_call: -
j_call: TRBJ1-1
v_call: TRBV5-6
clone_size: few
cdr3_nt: TGTGCCAGCAGCTTAGGGGACCGCACTGAAGCTTTCTTT
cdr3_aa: CASSLGDRTEAFF

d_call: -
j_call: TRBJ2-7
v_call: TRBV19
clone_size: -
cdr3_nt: TGTGCCAGTAGTATCGTCGGAATGGGCGAGCAGTACTTC
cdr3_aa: CASSIVGMGEQYF

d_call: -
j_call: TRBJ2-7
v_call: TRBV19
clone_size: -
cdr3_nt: TGTGCCAGTAGTGAAACCGGGACAAAATATTACGAGCAGTACTTC
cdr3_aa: CASSETGTKYYEQYF

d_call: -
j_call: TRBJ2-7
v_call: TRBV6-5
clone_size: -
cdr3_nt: TGTGCCAGCAGTTACAGGCCTTTGTACGAGCAGTACTTC
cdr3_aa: CASSYRPLYEQYF

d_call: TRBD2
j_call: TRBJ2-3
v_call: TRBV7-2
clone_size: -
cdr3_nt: TGTGCCAGCAGCCCCGGGGGCGGGAGGTGGGCAGATACGCAGTATTTT
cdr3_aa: CASSPGGGRWADTQYF

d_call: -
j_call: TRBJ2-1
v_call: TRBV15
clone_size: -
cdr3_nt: TGTGCCACCAGCAGAGATTATGGACCAAGGGGAAATGAGCAGTTCTTC
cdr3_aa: CATSRDYGPRGNEQFF

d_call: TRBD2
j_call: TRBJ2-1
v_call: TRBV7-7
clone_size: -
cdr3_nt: TGTGCTAGCAGCTTAGGACTAGCGGACTACAATGAGCAGTTCTTC
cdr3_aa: CASSLGLADYNEQFF

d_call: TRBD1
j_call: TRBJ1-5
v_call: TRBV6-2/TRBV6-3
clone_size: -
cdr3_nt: TGTGCCAGCAGCTCGACAGGGAAAGGCAATCAGCCCCAGCATTTT
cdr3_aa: CASSSTGKGNQPQHF

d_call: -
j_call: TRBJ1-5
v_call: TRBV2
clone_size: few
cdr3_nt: TGTGCCAGCAGACACGACGGGACGCCATCTCAGCCCCAGCATTTT
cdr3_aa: CASRHDGTPSQPQHF

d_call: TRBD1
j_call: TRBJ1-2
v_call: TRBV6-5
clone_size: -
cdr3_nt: TGTGCCAGCAGTTACCTCGAGACAGGGGGCTATGGCTACACCTTC
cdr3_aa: CASSYLETGGYGYTF